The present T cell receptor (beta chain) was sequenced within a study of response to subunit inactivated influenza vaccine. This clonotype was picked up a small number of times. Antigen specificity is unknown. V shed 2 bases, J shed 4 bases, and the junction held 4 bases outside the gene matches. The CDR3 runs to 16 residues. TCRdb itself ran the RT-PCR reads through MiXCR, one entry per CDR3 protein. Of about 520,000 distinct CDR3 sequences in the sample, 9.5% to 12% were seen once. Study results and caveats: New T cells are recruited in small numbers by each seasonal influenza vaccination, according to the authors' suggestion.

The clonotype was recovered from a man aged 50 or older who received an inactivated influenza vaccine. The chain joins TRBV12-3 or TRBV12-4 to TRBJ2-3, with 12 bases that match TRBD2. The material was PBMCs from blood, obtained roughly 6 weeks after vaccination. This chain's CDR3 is CASSLLAGGPSDTQYF. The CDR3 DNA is TGTGCCAGCAGTTTACTAGCGGGGGGGCCATCAGATACGCAGTATTTT.